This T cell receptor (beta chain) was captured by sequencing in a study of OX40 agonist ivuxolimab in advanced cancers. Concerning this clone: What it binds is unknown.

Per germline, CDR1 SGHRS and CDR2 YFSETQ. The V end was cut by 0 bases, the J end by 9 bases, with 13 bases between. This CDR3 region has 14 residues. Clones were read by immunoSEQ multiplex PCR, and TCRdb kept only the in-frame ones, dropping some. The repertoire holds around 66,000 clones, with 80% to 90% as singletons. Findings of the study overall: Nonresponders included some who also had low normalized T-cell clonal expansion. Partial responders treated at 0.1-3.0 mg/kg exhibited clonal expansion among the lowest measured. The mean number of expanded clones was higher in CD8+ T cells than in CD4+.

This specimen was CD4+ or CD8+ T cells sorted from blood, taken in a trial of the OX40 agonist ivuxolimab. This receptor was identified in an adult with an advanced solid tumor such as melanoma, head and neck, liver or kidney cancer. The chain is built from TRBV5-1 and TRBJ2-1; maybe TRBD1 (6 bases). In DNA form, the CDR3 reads TGCGCCAGCAGCTTGGGCGCAGGGGTGAGTGAGCAGTTCTTC. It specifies CASSLGAGVSEQFF.